The following is a TCR beta chain sequence with its context. The antigen remains unidentified. V shed 6 bases and J 2 bases; nucleotides not matched to a gene: 12. This CDR3 contains 18 residues. The germline gives CDR1 MDHEN, CDR2 SYDVKM. The data were taken from a study of shared clonotypes between healthy human individuals. Study background: Ranging from 18 to 49 in age, donors were a couple of women and a few men.

Study-wide results and limits: It was anticipated that sequencing depth would influence how many clonotypes donors shared.

Some clones are missing from TCRdb's copy, which holds only in-frame ones; the method was immunoSEQ multiplex PCR. The data show over a million clones, roughly 98% seen once. The sequenced sample consisted of naive CD4+ T cells sorted from blood. Subset indicated: CD45RA+ positively selected. The V and J genes are TRBV28 and TRBJ2-1, with 11 nucleotides matching TRBD2. The origin of this receptor is a man aged 30-40 years in good health. The CDR3 spells CASSLQGPGLAAYNEQFF. The CDR3 nucleotides are TGTGCCAGCAGCCTACAAGGGCCGGGACTAGCGGCCTACAATGAGCAGTTCTTC.